The T cell receptor (beta chain) under discussion was sequenced for a study of blood T cell repertoires in COVID-19. The wider study: Samples came from the United States, Italy and Spain, spanning acute and convalescent COVID-19. T cells, B-cell-depleted T cells, or PBMCs supplied cDNA or gDNA.

Per the original methods: Reference gene primer amplification gave nucleated cell count estimates. Sequencing was performed with immunoSEQ multiplex PCR; in TCRdb, only in-frame clones are kept and a portion is missing. V and J calls and clone size are as listed in that table; D and trimming were resolved from the DNA. The data contain 250,000 or so clones, around 88% of them seen just once; the ten biggest clones take up over 1.1%. Germline assignment: CDR1 SGHTA and CDR2 FQGNSA. J was trimmed by 15 bases and V by 4 bases; bases with no gene match: 12. CDR3 length: 13 amino acids. Input material: peripheral blood. The gene calls are TRBV7-2 and TRBJ1-5, with 7 bases that match TRBD1. The receptor was isolated from an elderly man with acute or convalescent COVID-19. As DNA, the CDR3 is TGTGCCAGCAGCTCCTATTTGGCAGGGGGGAGGCATTTT. Its translation: CASSSYLAGGRHF.